A single sample is the source of the 22 T cell receptor beta chains below, sequenced in a study of cytomegalovirus exposure and HLA in healthy donors. 60 Vbeta and 13 Jbeta primers were used in PCR. Sequencing was performed with immunoSEQ multiplex PCR; in TCRdb, only in-frame clones are kept and a portion is missing. The sample consists of around 140,000 clones, approximately 80% of them appearing once. The sequencing sample was made of PBMCs. These receptors all stem from a woman in her sixties in good health and CMV-seropositive.

This chain uses TRBV9 with TRBJ2-5; D might be TRBD2 (6 bases). Germline V gene data show CDR1 as SGDLS and CDR2 as YYNGEE. V shed 0 bases and J shed 2 bases, with 11 bases lying between them. CDR3 length: 15 residues. Here the CDR3 DNA reads TGTGCCAGCAGCGTAGGGGGGACTCCGCAAGAGACCCAGTACTTC. Translated, it gives CASSVGGTPQETQYF.

The chain uses TRBV9 and TRBJ1-1; D perhaps matches TRBD1 (6 bases). The germline V and J ends were trimmed by 2 bases and 1 base, with 9 bases remaining between them. The CDR3 contains 14 residues. Per the germline V gene, CDR1 is SGDLS and CDR2 is YYNGEE. CDR3 amino acids: CASSVRQENTEAFF. The CDR3 region has the DNA TGTGCCAGCAGCGTCCGACAGGAGAACACTGAAGCTTTCTTT.

The rearrangement links TRBV29-1 to TRBJ2-1, with D tentatively TRBD2 (5 bases). V gave up 8 bases and J gave up 10 bases, with 24 bases separating them. The CDR3 is made up of 14 amino acids. Germline V CDR1 and CDR2: SQVTM, ANQGSEA. This chain's CDR3 is CSTQLSPAAGEQFF. The CDR3 region has the DNA TGCAGCACCCAACTAAGCCCAGCGGCCGGGGAGCAGTTCTTC.

This rearrangement joins TRBV5-1 to TRBJ2-2, with 7 bases lining up with TRBD1. With V trimmed by 0 bases and J by 5 bases, 1 base remained unmatched. The CDR3 totals 14 residues. Germline V gives CDR1 SGHRS, CDR2 YFSETQ. The CDR3 DNA reads TGCGCCAGCAGCTTGGGACAGGGAACCGGGGAGCTGTTTTTT. Its protein product is CASSLGQGTGELFF.

The gene calls are TRBV6-6 and TRBJ1-1, with no clear D. CDR3 length: 14 residues. V was shortened by 2 bases and J by 4 bases, with 11 bases between the two germline ends. From germline, CDR1 is MNHNY and CDR2 SVGAGI (reference sequence). CDR3 nucleotide sequence: TGTGCCAGCAGTTACCAAGAAGGAGCCACTGAAGCTTTCTTT. It yields the protein CASSYQEGATEAFF.

The count of this clone is one. This rearrangement joins TRBV20-1 to TRBJ1-2; D is uncertain. The germline CDR1 and CDR2 sequences are DFQATT and SNEGSKA (reference sequence). The CDR3 extends over 11 amino acids. V was cut by 3 bases and J by 8 bases, with 10 bases left in between. The CDR3 DNA sequence: TGCAGTGCTAGGTCACGCGGGGGCTACACCTTC. The encoded protein is CSARSRGGYTF.

There are a few counts of this clone. The chain combines TRBV28 with TRBJ1-4; D uncertain. V gave up 5 bases and J gave up 3 bases, with 19 bases separating them. The CDR3 has 17 residues. The germline V gene has CDR1 MDHEN and CDR2 SYDVKM. The CDR3 sequence is CASSPPGRGVPNEKLFF. CDR3 bases: TGTGCCAGCAGTCCGCCCGGGCGGGGTGTTCCTAATGAAAAACTGTTTTTT.

The genes are TRBV29-1 and TRBJ2-5, with D hard to call. Per the germline V gene, CDR1 is SQVTM and CDR2 is ANQGSEA. Trimming cost V 6 bases and J 3 bases, with 11 bases left between them. This CDR3 contains 12 residues. This chain's CDR3 is CSVLSNEETQYF. DNA for the CDR3: TGCAGCGTCCTTAGTAACGAAGAGACCCAGTACTTC.

The rearrangement uses TRBV11-2 and TRBJ2-3; 14 nucleotides match TRBD2. The trim removed 4 bases at V and 2 bases at J, leaving 2 bases unmatched. The germline V gene encodes CDR1 SGHAT and CDR2 FQNNGV. The CDR3 extends over 16 amino acids. The CDR3 is CASSSGLAGVTDTQYF. CDR3 bases: TGTGCCAGCAGCTCGGGACTAGCGGGGGTCACAGATACGCAGTATTTT.

The rearrangement links TRBV27 to TRBJ1-3, with D possibly being TRBD1 (6 bases). The CDR3 runs 15 residues. Between the trimmed V and J ends, which lost 3 bases and 5 bases, there was a span of 14 bases. Germline values: CDR1 MNHEY, CDR2 SMNVEV (reference sequence). CDR3 region: CASSFRTVPRNTIYF. The CDR3 DNA reads TGTGCCAGCAGTTTCCGGACAGTTCCAAGAAACACCATATATTTT.

A few counts support this clone. This chain connects TRBV6-1 to TRBJ2-1; tentative D call: TRBD1 (5 bases). V lost 6 bases to trimming and J lost 0 bases, with 12 bases between them. This CDR3 has 15 residues. CDR1 and CDR2 from the germline V gene are MNHNS and SASEGT. The CDR3 DNA sequence: TGTGCCAGCAGCAGACAGACGAGCTCCTACAATGAGCAGTTCTTC. Residues: CASSRQTSSYNEQFF.

J is TRBJ2-3 and V is TRBV5-6; maybe TRBD1 (5 bases). Germline V gene sequence: CDR1 SGHDT, CDR2 YYEEEE. Trimming took off 2 bases at V and 3 bases at J, with 19 bases between the two ends. This CDR3 has 17 residues. The CDR3, as DNA: TGTGCCAGCAGCTTTACTGGGCAGGGTGGGTGGACAGATACGCAGTATTTT. The encoded protein is CASSFTGQGGWTDTQYF.

The chain uses TRBV7-8 and TRBJ2-1, with D perhaps TRBD2 (6 bases). This CDR3 has 13 amino acids. CDR1 and CDR2 from the germline V gene are SGHVS and FQNEAQ. Trimming pared 3 bases from V and 6 bases from J, leaving 9 bases between. In DNA form, the CDR3 reads TGTGCCAGCAGCTTCGAGGAGGGCAATGAGCAGTTCTTC. Protein sequence: CASSFEEGNEQFF.

This clone has only a few counts. The chain couples TRBV6-6 to TRBJ2-1; a weak D match, TRBD1 (6 bases). This CDR3 is built from 12 residues. Trimming left V 7 bases short and J 7 bases short, with 11 bases between. Germline CDR1 and CDR2: MNHNY and SVGAGI (reference sequence). CDR3 residues: CASKPTGNEQFF. CDR3 bases: TGTGCCAGCAAACCAACAGGGAATGAGCAGTTCTTC.

The chain joins TRBV2 to TRBJ2-7, with 7 bases identical to TRBD1. This CDR3 comprises 13 residues. Germline V gene lookup returns CDR1 SNHLY and CDR2 FYNNEI. V lost 4 bases, J lost 6 bases, and 6 bases stayed unmatched. The CDR3 spells CASSAVRGSEQYF. CDR3 in DNA: TGTGCCAGCAGTGCGGTCAGGGGGAGCGAGCAGTACTTC.

The chain has TRBV9 and TRBJ2-1; D might be TRBD1 (6 bases). The CDR3 has 13 residues. Germline values: CDR1 SGDLS, CDR2 YYNGEE. The ends were cut back, 3 bases at V and 10 bases at J, with 14 bases in the middle. The CDR3 reads CASSEGDLREQFF. The CDR3 region has the DNA TGTGCCAGCAGCGAGGGGGATCTACGGGAGCAGTTCTTC.

This clone was observed a handful of times. The chain employs TRBV7-9 and TRBJ2-3; D gene uncertain. Germline CDR1 reads SEHNR; CDR2 reads FQNEAQ (reference sequence). This CDR3 spans 12 amino acids. Between the trimmed V and J ends, which lost 5 bases and 10 bases, there was a span of 13 bases. The CDR3 here is CASSPDSFAQYF. The CDR3 region has the DNA TGTGCCAGCAGCCCCGACTCATTCGCGCAGTATTTT.

V gene TRBV28 combines with J gene TRBJ2-5; 7 nucleotides line up with TRBD2. Germline lookup yields CDR1 MDHEN and CDR2 SYDVKM. With 8 bases clipped from V and 2 bases from J, the junction kept 8 bases outside the gene matches. CDR3 size: 14 residues. The CDR3 protein is CASLPGGGQETQYF. The CDR3 DNA follows: TGTGCCAGCCTCCCCGGGGGAGGGCAAGAGACCCAGTACTTC.

V usage is TRBV5-1 and J usage is TRBJ1-2; 8 bases fit TRBD1. CDR1 is SGHRS and CDR2 is YFSETQ in the germline V gene. The CDR3 has 15 residues. The V and J ends lost 4 bases and 3 bases, in that order; junction bases with no gene match: 8. Here the CDR3 DNA reads TGCGCCAGCAGCCCCGGGACAGGACCTGACTATGGCTACACCTTC. Translation gives CASSPGTGPDYGYTF.

V is TRBV4-2 and J is TRBJ2-7; TRBD2 aligns across 10 bases. The length of the CDR3 is 14 residues. V gave up 5 bases and J gave up 1 base; unmatched junction bases: 2. Germline CDR1 is LGHNA and CDR2 is YNFKEQ. This CDR3 reads CASSEAGGSYEQYF. As DNA, the CDR3 is TGTGCCAGCAGCGAAGCGGGAGGGTCCTACGAGCAGTACTTC.

The chain carries TRBV19 and TRBJ1-1; tentative D call: TRBD1 (5 bases). The CDR3 has 13 amino acids. Germline CDR1 and CDR2: LNHDA and SQIVND (reference sequence). Deletions cut 7 bases from V and 3 bases from J, with 12 bases between. The DNA for the CDR3 is TGTGCCAGTACCTTCGGGGGGTACACTGAAGCTTTCTTT. Translated, it gives CASTFGGYTEAFF. The full variable domain, in which reference TRBV19 and TRBJ1-1 provide the parts outside the CDR3, is DGGITQSPKYLFRKEGQNVTLSCEQNLNHDAMYWYRQDPGQGLRLIYYSQIVNDFQKGDIAEGYSVSREKKESFPLTVTSAQKNPTAFYLCASTFGGYTEAFFGQGTRLTVV.

V gene TRBV7-2 combines with J gene TRBJ2-1, with 13 bases identical to TRBD2. The J segment lost 10 bases and the V segment lost 1 base, leaving 13 bases of the junction unmatched. In germline, CDR1 is SGHTA, CDR2 FQGNSA. The CDR3 is 18 amino acids. The CDR3 nucleotides read TGTGCCAGCAGCTTAGAGACTAGCGGGAGGTTGGCCGGAGGGGAGCAGTTCTTC. Amino acids: CASSLETSGRLAGGEQFF. The full variable domain, its missing parts supplied by reference TRBV7-2 and TRBJ2-1, is GAGVSQSPSNKVTEKGKDVELRCDPISGHTALYWYRQSLGQGLEFLIYFQGNSAPDKSGLPSDRFSAERTGGSVSTLTIQRTQQEDSAVYLCASSLETSGRLAGGEQFFGPGTRLTVL.